These 2 T cell receptor beta chains came from one sample sequenced in a study of blood T cell repertoires in COVID-19. The table came from immunoSEQ multiplex PCR; TCRdb's copy has only in-frame clones and leaves some out. The data contain about 330,000 clones, 80% to 90% of them seen just once; the ten biggest clones take up around 4.6%. The sequenced sample consisted of PBMCs or T cells enriched from blood (not recorded which). Receptors were obtained from a man aged 30-40 years who had recovered from COVID-19.

The chain uses TRBV2 and TRBJ1-2, with 7 bases lining up with TRBD1. V lost 4 bases and J lost 4; bases outside the gene matches: 6. The germline V gene encodes CDR1 SNHLY and CDR2 FYNNEI. The CDR3 is made up of 14 amino acids. The CDR3 DNA follows: TGTGCCAGCAGTGTCACGGGACAGCCCTATGGCTACACCTTC. Protein: CASSVTGQPYGYTF.

The chain has TRBV5-8 and TRBJ1-5; perhaps TRBD1 as D (6 bases). The germline V gene encodes CDR1 SGHTS and CDR2 YDEGEE. This CDR3 contains 16 residues. Trimming cost V 1 base and J 2 bases, with 13 bases left between them. The CDR3 region is CASSLPAKGGNQPQHF. The CDR3 nucleotides are TGTGCCAGCAGCTTGCCCGCGAAGGGGGGCAATCAGCCCCAGCATTTT. Full variable domain (missing parts from reference TRBV5-8 and TRBJ1-5): EAGVTQSPTHLIKTRGQQATLRCSPISGHTSVYWYQQALGLGLQFLLWYDEGEERNRGNFPPRFSGRQFPNYSSELNVNALELEDSALYLCASSLPAKGGNQPQHFGDGTRLSIL.